These 17 T cell receptor beta chains came from one sample sequenced in a study of blood T cell repertoires in COVID-19. Clones were sequenced by immunoSEQ multiplex PCR, and TCRdb holds only the in-frame ones, with some missing. The sample includes some 19,000 clones, 75% to 90% of them seen just once. Sequencing was carried out using peripheral blood. The receptors originated from a man aged 80 or over with acute or convalescent COVID-19.

The chain couples TRBV30 to TRBJ2-2; possibly TRBD2 for D (6 bases). The CDR3 loop spans 13 amino acids. The germline V gene encodes CDR1 GTSNPN and CDR2 SVGIG (reference sequence). Trimming cost V 0 bases and J 5 bases, with 7 bases left between them. As DNA, the CDR3 is TGTGCCTGGAGTGTGCGGGGAACCGGGGAGCTGTTTTTT. Protein: CAWSVRGTGELFF.

The V and J genes are TRBV27 and TRBJ2-7; 11 nucleotides align to TRBD2. The junction had 4 bases not matched to a gene; V was cut back by 2 bases and J by 4 bases. Germline CDR1 reads MNHEY; CDR2 reads SMNVEV (reference sequence). CDR3 length: 15 residues. CDR3 sequence reads: CASSLHGTSGYEQYF. Written as DNA, the CDR3 is TGTGCCAGCAGTTTACACGGGACTAGCGGATACGAGCAGTACTTC.

The chain has TRBV6-6 and TRBJ2-2, with 9 bases aligning to TRBD1. The ends lost 6 bases at V and 2 bases at J; junction bases unmatched: 7. The CDR3 runs to 16 residues. Germline V gives CDR1 MNHNY, CDR2 SVGAGI (reference sequence). CDR3 nucleotide sequence: TGTGCCAGCAGGCCACGGACAGGGGTAAACACCGGGGAGCTGTTTTTT. Translation: CASRPRTGVNTGELFF.

The chain couples TRBV6-2 or TRBV6-3 to TRBJ2-5, with TRBD2 matching 9 bases. The CDR3 has 15 residues. Germline values: CDR1 MNHEY, CDR2 SVGEGT. V shed 2 bases, J shed 1 base, and the junction held 2 bases outside the gene matches. The CDR3 spells CASSYGGGAQETQYF. In DNA, the CDR3 is TGTGCCAGCAGTTACGGCGGGGGGGCCCAAGAGACCCAGTACTTC.

The chain links TRBV5-1 to TRBJ2-1; 9 bases are shared with TRBD1. Losses at the gene ends were 4 bases for V and 5 bases for J; bases not matched to a gene: 4. The CDR3 runs to 14 residues. The germline V gene has CDR1 SGHRS and CDR2 YFSETQ. The CDR3 region has the DNA TGCGCCAGCAGCACACAGGGGGCGGACAATGAGCAGTTCTTC. Protein: CASSTQGADNEQFF.

The chain is built from TRBV15 and TRBJ2-3, with 10 bases fitting TRBD1. V lost 1 base to trimming and J lost 3 bases; unmatched junction nucleotides: 4. The V gene's germline CDR1 is LNHNV and CDR2 YYDKDF (reference sequence). The CDR3 covers 16 residues. CDR3: CATSRARGQGTDTQYF. CDR3 nucleotide sequence: TGTGCCACCAGCAGAGCTCGGGGACAGGGGACAGATACGCAGTATTTT.

The gene calls are TRBV5-4 and TRBJ1-6; 9 bases are a match to TRBD1. V shed 3 bases, J shed 10 bases, and the junction held 11 bases outside the gene matches. Germline CDR1 is SGHNT and CDR2 is YYREEE (reference sequence). The CDR3 covers 16 residues. The CDR3 DNA follows: TGTGCCAGCAGCTGGGGACAGGGCGACCGACTCTCACCCCTCCACTTT. It translates to CASSWGQGDRLSPLHF. The full variable domain, in which reference TRBV5-4 and TRBJ1-6 provide the parts outside the CDR3, is ETGVTQSPTHLIKTRGQQVTLRCSSQSGHNTVSWYQQALGQGPQFIFQYYREEENGRGNFPPRFSGLQFPNYSSELNVNALELDDSALYLCASSWGQGDRLSPLHFGNGTRLTVT.

This chain links TRBV6-5 with TRBJ1-5, with a possible D match to TRBD1 (5 bases). Trimming removed 7 bases from V and 4 bases from J, with 14 bases in between. The CDR3 has 14 residues. Germline values: CDR1 MNHEY, CDR2 SVGAGI. CDR3 sequence: CASKVTGINQPQHF. The CDR3 DNA follows: TGTGCCAGCAAGGTAACAGGAATTAATCAGCCCCAGCATTTT.

The V gene is TRBV7-3, the J gene TRBJ2-3, with TRBD1 matching 7 bases. There are 14 residues in the CDR3. Trimming at V came to 5 bases and at J to 5 bases, leaving 7 bases not matched to a gene. Germline CDR1 and CDR2: SGHTA and FQGTGA. This CDR3 is CASSLQGRGDTQYF. CDR3 nucleotides: TGTGCCAGCAGCCTACAGGGGAGAGGAGATACGCAGTATTTT.

In its sample, this clone was seen a few times. The rearrangement joins TRBV20-1 to TRBJ1-2; possibly TRBD1 for D (6 bases). CDR3 length equals 11 residues. The germline V gene has CDR1 DFQATT and CDR2 SNEGSKA (reference sequence). Trimming pared 6 bases from V and 7 bases from J, leaving 12 bases between. The CDR3 DNA reads TGCAGTGCAAAACAGGGTCGTGGCTACACCTTC. It yields the protein CSAKQGRGYTF.

The chain joins TRBV4-1 to TRBJ1-5; D may be TRBD1 (5 bases). The ends were cut back, 4 bases at V and 8 bases at J, with 21 bases in the middle. Germline V gene lookup returns CDR1 MGHRA and CDR2 YSYEKL. CDR3 length: 16 amino acids. The CDR3 DNA sequence: TGCGCCAGCAGCCCGAAAACGGGACTATTGGTAGAGCCCCAGCATTTT. The encoded protein is CASSPKTGLLVEPQHF.

There are a few counts of this clone. The V and J genes are TRBV5-1 and TRBJ2-3; TRBD1 matches at 9 bases. Per germline, CDR1 SGHRS and CDR2 YFSETQ. The CDR3 loop spans 14 amino acids. J was trimmed by 4 bases and V by 4 bases; bases with no gene match: 4. The CDR3 region is CASSIQGAADTQYF. For the CDR3, the DNA is TGCGCCAGCAGCATACAGGGGGCTGCAGATACGCAGTATTTT.

This clone came up a few times. The DNA of the CDR3 is TGTGCCAGCAGCCTAGGACAGGGGTTTAATGAAAAACTGTTTTTT. Encoded protein: CASSLGQGFNEKLFF. V is TRBV7-9 and J is TRBJ1-4; 9 positions agree with TRBD1. CDR3 length: 15 amino acids. CDR1 SEHNR and CDR2 FQNEAQ come from the germline V gene (reference sequence). After removal of 5 bases from V and 4 bases from J, the junction contained 5 bases not matched to a gene.

The chain recombines TRBV10-3 with TRBJ2-1; D possibly corresponds to TRBD2 (6 bases). CDR1 ENHRY and CDR2 SYGVKD come from the germline V gene. The CDR3 is 13 amino acids. The germline V and J ends were trimmed by 0 bases and 9 bases, with 9 bases remaining between them. The CDR3 loop reads CAISESGGREQFF. The CDR3 DNA follows: TGTGCCATCAGTGAGTCGGGGGGACGTGAGCAGTTCTTC.

DNA of the CDR3: TGTGCCAGCAGAGGGGGACAGGGTGCGAACACTGAAGCTTTCTTT. It is translated as CASRGGQGANTEAFF. V and J are TRBV28 and TRBJ1-1; 9 bases match TRBD1. CDR1 MDHEN and CDR2 SYDVKM come from the germline V gene. V dropped 6 bases and J dropped 1; count of bases not matched to a gene: 6. The CDR3 consists of 15 residues.

The V gene is TRBV24-1, the J gene TRBJ2-5; a possible D gene is TRBD2 (6 bases). Germline V lookup: CDR1 KGHDR, CDR2 SFDVKD. The CDR3 contains 16 residues. The V gene lost 2 bases and the J gene lost 5 bases, with 17 bases spanning the gap. CDR3 amino acids: CATSDYLGGAGETQYF. DNA of the CDR3: TGTGCCACCAGTGATTACCTTGGAGGGGCGGGGGAGACCCAGTACTTC.

V usage is TRBV20-1 and J usage is TRBJ1-1; no definite D call. The germline V and J ends were trimmed by 5 bases and 5 bases, with 6 bases remaining between them. The CDR3 consists of 10 residues. CDR1 is DFQATT and CDR2 is SNEGSKA in the germline V gene (reference sequence). The CDR3 here is CSAPRTEAFF. CDR3 DNA: TGCAGTGCTCCGAGGACTGAAGCTTTCTTT.